These T cell receptor beta chains were read from a single sample in a study of blood T cell repertoires in COVID-19. Method: immunoSEQ multiplex PCR; TCRdb's copy keeps in-frame clones and lacks some. The repertoire holds about 200,000 clones, with 75% to 85% as singletons. Sequencing used peripheral blood. The receptors were gathered from a woman of 80 years or more with COVID-19, enrolled during active disease. Both conserved end residues are part of each CDR3. D genes are given only for firm matches. Size is stated for part of the rows, as once, few or many counts, or as a class when the clone is expanded.

DNA: TGTGCCAGCACAAGGGACACCGTCTCTGGAAACACCATATATTTT
CDR3: CASTRDTVSGNTIYF
V: TRBV3-1/TRBV3-2
J: TRBJ1-3
size: -
length: 15
D: -

DNA: TGTGCCAGCAGTTCGACGGGGAATTCACCCCTCCACTTT
CDR3: CASSSTGNSPLHF
V: TRBV12-3/TRBV12-4
J: TRBJ1-6
size: once
length: 13
D: -

DNA: TGTGCCAGCAGCCAGCAGGGAGGAACGGCTTTCTTT
CDR3: CASSQQGGTAFF
V: TRBV7-2
J: TRBJ1-1
size: -
length: 12
D: -

DNA: TGTGCCAGCAGCCTAGGACTAGCGGGGGGGATGATGGAGACCCAGTACTTC
CDR3: CASSLGLAGGMMETQYF
V: TRBV7-3
J: TRBJ2-5
size: -
length: 17
D: TRBD2

DNA: TGTGCCAGCAGCGCATTCGGGACAGCGACGGGAAACACCATATATTTT
CDR3: CASSAFGTATGNTIYF
V: TRBV9
J: TRBJ1-3
size: -
length: 16
D: TRBD1

DNA: TGTGCCAGCAGTTTCCCACAAACCGGGACAGGGAGCAATCAGCCCCAGCATTTT
CDR3: CASSFPQTGTGSNQPQHF
V: TRBV28
J: TRBJ1-5
size: -
length: 18
D: TRBD1

DNA: TGTGCCAGCAGTTGGGGACTAGCTGCTTCGGGGACCCAGTACTTC
CDR3: CASSWGLAASGTQYF
V: TRBV6-5
J: TRBJ2-5
size: -
length: 15
D: TRBD2

DNA: TGTGCCAGCAGCGTAGCCCCCAGTCAGGGCTATGGCTACACCTTC
CDR3: CASSVAPSQGYGYTF
V: TRBV9
J: TRBJ1-2
size: -
length: 15
D: -

DNA: TGTGCCAGCAGACCGACAGGGGGCTGGGACACTGAAGCTTTCTTT
CDR3: CASRPTGGWDTEAFF
V: TRBV6-6
J: TRBJ1-1
size: -
length: 15
D: TRBD1

DNA: TGTGCCAGCTCCCCCGGGGGGGGTGACACTGAAGCTTTCTTT
CDR3: CASSPGGGDTEAFF
V: TRBV18
J: TRBJ1-1
size: many
length: 14
D: -

DNA: TGTGCCAGCAGCGTGTCAACGGGACTCCTGAACACTGAAGCTTTCTTT
CDR3: CASSVSTGLLNTEAFF
V: TRBV9
J: TRBJ1-1
size: -
length: 16
D: -

DNA: TGCGCCAGCAGCCAAGCCGACAGGGTCTACAATGAGCAGTTCTTC
CDR3: CASSQADRVYNEQFF
V: TRBV4-3
J: TRBJ2-1
size: -
length: 15
D: TRBD1

DNA: TGTGCCAGCAGTTTAGACAGGCTCTCCCAAAACACCATATATTTT
CDR3: CASSLDRLSQNTIYF
V: TRBV28
J: TRBJ1-3
size: -
length: 15
D: -

DNA: TGCGCCAGCAGTCGGGGACGTGGCGGGGACACTGAAGCTTTCTTT
CDR3: CASSRGRGGDTEAFF
V: TRBV10-1
J: TRBJ1-1
size: -
length: 15
D: -

DNA: TGTGCCAGCAGCCCCGGACAGGGATATGAAAAACTGTTTTTT
CDR3: CASSPGQGYEKLFF
V: TRBV7-2
J: TRBJ1-4
size: -
length: 14
D: TRBD1

DNA: TGTGCCAGCAGTGAAGGCGGGGGGGCAACAGATACGCAGTATTTT
CDR3: CASSEGGGATDTQYF
V: TRBV2
J: TRBJ2-3
size: -
length: 15
D: TRBD2

DNA: TGTGCCTGGAGTGTACAAGGGGGGGCCGCAGATACGCAGTATTTT
CDR3: CAWSVQGGAADTQYF
V: TRBV30
J: TRBJ2-3
size: -
length: 15
D: -

DNA: TGTGCCAGCAGTTCCCTAGACAGGGGGGCTGAAGCTTTCTTT
CDR3: CASSSLDRGAEAFF
V: TRBV6-2/TRBV6-3
J: TRBJ1-1
size: -
length: 14
D: TRBD1

DNA: TGCGCCAGCAGCCTGGGGAGCCAGGGTGGAAACACCATATATTTT
CDR3: CASSLGSQGGNTIYF
V: TRBV5-1
J: TRBJ1-3
size: -
length: 15
D: -

DNA: TGCGCCAGCAGCTTATCGCGGTTTAACACCGGGGAGCTGTTTTTT
CDR3: CASSLSRFNTGELFF
V: TRBV5-1
J: TRBJ2-2
size: -
length: 15
D: -

DNA: TGTGCCAGCCGACTAGCGGGAGCTTATGAGCAGTTCTTC
CDR3: CASRLAGAYEQFF
V: TRBV18
J: TRBJ2-1
size: once
length: 13
D: TRBD2

DNA: TGTGCCAGCAGCCTCATCCGGACAGGGGCCGGAACCGGGGAGCTGTTTTTT
CDR3: CASSLIRTGAGTGELFF
V: TRBV7-3
J: TRBJ2-2
size: -
length: 17
D: TRBD1

DNA: TGTGCCAGCAGCTTAGCAGGGGACTCCTACGAGCAGTACTTC
CDR3: CASSLAGDSYEQYF
V: TRBV7-9
J: TRBJ2-7
size: -
length: 14
D: -

DNA: TGCAGTGCCACAAATTACAATGAGCAGTTCTTC
CDR3: CSATNYNEQFF
V: TRBV20-1
J: TRBJ2-1
size: -
length: 11
D: -

DNA: TGTGCCAGCCGGGACAGGCGCTCCTACGAGCAGTACTTC
CDR3: CASRDRRSYEQYF
V: TRBV12-3/TRBV12-4
J: TRBJ2-7
size: -
length: 13
D: TRBD1

DNA: TGTGCCAGCAGTTACTCCTGGGCGAATCAAGAGACCCAGTACTTC
CDR3: CASSYSWANQETQYF
V: TRBV6-5
J: TRBJ2-5
size: -
length: 15
D: -

DNA: TGTGCCAGTAGTATAGCCGGGGTGCCTGGGGAGCTGTTTTTT
CDR3: CASSIAGVPGELFF
V: TRBV19
J: TRBJ2-2
size: -
length: 14
D: -

DNA: TGTGCCAGCAGCTGGGGCGGGGGGTGCGGGTTCGAGCAGTACTTC
CDR3: CASSWGGGCGFEQYF
V: TRBV7-9
J: TRBJ2-7
size: -
length: 15
D: TRBD2

DNA: TGTGCCAGTTCCCTGGGGGACAGAGTATACAATGAGCAGTTCTTC
CDR3: CASSLGDRVYNEQFF
V: TRBV19
J: TRBJ2-1
size: -
length: 15
D: TRBD1

DNA: TGTGCCAGCAGCCAAGATGGCCGGGTGCCTGGAAACACCATATATTTT
CDR3: CASSQDGRVPGNTIYF
V: TRBV3-1/TRBV3-2
J: TRBJ1-3
size: -
length: 16
D: -

DNA: TGCGCCAGCAGCCTCAGGACAGGGCACTACGAGCAGTACTTC
CDR3: CASSLRTGHYEQYF
V: TRBV5-1
J: TRBJ2-7
size: -
length: 14
D: TRBD1

DNA: TGTGCCAGCAGTCCCGGACTAGCGGGGGGACGAGATACGCAGTATTTT
CDR3: CASSPGLAGGRDTQYF
V: TRBV27
J: TRBJ2-3
size: -
length: 16
D: TRBD2

DNA: TGTGCCAGCAGCCGACGAGGGACAGGGAACACTGAAGCTTTCTTT
CDR3: CASSRRGTGNTEAFF
V: TRBV7-9
J: TRBJ1-1
size: -
length: 15
D: TRBD1

DNA: TGTGCCAGTAGTTCAAGCCATGAAAAACTGTTTTTT
CDR3: CASSSSHEKLFF
V: TRBV19
J: TRBJ1-4
size: -
length: 12
D: -

DNA: TGTGCCAGCAGCTCGTACAAGAACACTGAAGCTTTCTTT
CDR3: CASSSYKNTEAFF
V: TRBV7-2
J: TRBJ1-1
size: -
length: 13
D: -

DNA: TGTGCCAGCAGTGGAGCCGCGGCAGGGTACGCTTTCTTT
CDR3: CASSGAAAGYAFF
V: TRBV2
J: TRBJ1-1
size: -
length: 13
D: -

DNA: TGTGCCTGGAGTGTAGGGTCCAGCGGTCAAGAGACCCAGTACTTC
CDR3: CAWSVGSSGQETQYF
V: TRBV30
J: TRBJ2-5
size: few
length: 15
D: -

DNA: TGTGCCAGCAGTTACCGACTTACAGGGCCCTATGGCTACACCTTC
CDR3: CASSYRLTGPYGYTF
V: TRBV6-2/TRBV6-3
J: TRBJ1-2
size: -
length: 15
D: -

DNA: TGTGCCAGCAGCGTTTCCGGGTCCAGCACAGATACGCAGTATTTT
CDR3: CASSVSGSSTDTQYF
V: TRBV9
J: TRBJ2-3
size: -
length: 15
D: -

DNA: TGTGCCAGCAGCTCATACAGGGGAACAGATACGCAGTATTTT
CDR3: CASSSYRGTDTQYF
V: TRBV7-9
J: TRBJ2-3
size: -
length: 14
D: TRBD1

DNA: TGTGCCAGCAGTTTATACGGGACTAGCGGGAGGTCCAATGAGCAGTTCTTC
CDR3: CASSLYGTSGRSNEQFF
V: TRBV27
J: TRBJ2-1
size: -
length: 17
D: TRBD2

DNA: TGTGCCAGCAGTGAAGCGCGGGTCCCCTCCTATAATTCACCCCTCCACTTT
CDR3: CASSEARVPSYNSPLHF
V: TRBV6-1
J: TRBJ1-6
size: -
length: 17
D: -

DNA: TGTGCCAGCTCACTCTCCGGGACAGGAGACCAAGAGACCCAGTACTTC
CDR3: CASSLSGTGDQETQYF
V: TRBV18
J: TRBJ2-5
size: -
length: 16
D: TRBD1

DNA: TGTGCCATCCGGCGGGGTCTCGGAAACACTGAAGCTTTCTTT
CDR3: CAIRRGLGNTEAFF
V: TRBV10-3
J: TRBJ1-1
size: -
length: 14
D: -

DNA: TGTGCCAGCAGTTTATTCGGACAGATCTACAATGAGCAGTTCTTC
CDR3: CASSLFGQIYNEQFF
V: TRBV27
J: TRBJ2-1
size: few
length: 15
D: -

DNA: TGTGCCACCAGTGACTCCACTAGCGGGAGGGCCCAAGGTGAGCAGTACTTC
CDR3: CATSDSTSGRAQGEQYF
V: TRBV24-1
J: TRBJ2-7
size: -
length: 17
D: TRBD2

DNA: TGTGCCAGCAGTTGGACAGGGCTGGATAATTCACCCCTCCACTTT
CDR3: CASSWTGLDNSPLHF
V: TRBV6-5
J: TRBJ1-6
size: -
length: 15
D: TRBD1

DNA: TGCGCCAGCAGCCAAGCGCCGGAGGGGCCCTCGGGGCCTCCGTACTTC
CDR3: CASSQAPEGPSGPPYF
V: TRBV4-1
J: TRBJ2-7
size: -
length: 16
D: -

DNA: TGTGCCACCAGTGATTCGGCGGGACTAGGCGACGGGGAGCTGTTTTTT
CDR3: CATSDSAGLGDGELFF
V: TRBV24-1
J: TRBJ2-2
size: -
length: 16
D: TRBD2